This passage covers 32 T cell receptor beta chains from one sample sequenced in a study of OX40 agonist ivuxolimab in advanced cancers. The library was produced with the immunoSEQ multiplex PCR assay. As stored in TCRdb, this immuneACCESS dataset retains in-frame rearrangements with V and J assigned. A fraction of the clones does not appear; measured against another copy, unresolved V genes explain less than half of the discrepancy, and the remainder lacks a known reason. For this sample the table gives about 82,000 clones, of which about 88% were detected only once. About 0.4% of the sample is held by the ten biggest clonotypes. Sequences were derived from CD4+ or CD8+ T cells sorted from blood, sampled in a trial of the OX40 agonist ivuxolimab. The source of these receptors is an adult with an advanced solid tumor such as melanoma, head and neck, liver or kidney cancer.

The chain recombines TRBV7-7 with TRBJ1-4; 8 positions match TRBD1. The CDR3 spans 14 residues. The V gene's germline CDR1 is SSHAT and CDR2 FNYEAQ (reference sequence). J was trimmed by 8 bases and V by 4 bases; bases with no gene match: 6. The CDR3 nucleotides read TGTGCCAGCAGCTCGGGACAGGTCGGCGAAAAACTGTTTTTT. Protein product: CASSSGQVGEKLFF.

This rearrangement joins TRBV9 to TRBJ2-2; 8 bases align to TRBD2. The CDR3 totals 16 residues. V was clipped by 1 base and J by 1 base; unmatched bases: 3. Germline lookup yields CDR1 SGDLS and CDR2 YYNGEE. CDR3 residues: CASSVSTSENTGELFF. CDR3 nucleotide sequence: TGTGCCAGCAGCGTATCGACTAGCGAGAACACCGGGGAGCTGTTTTTT.

The rearrangement links TRBV5-6 to TRBJ2-7; 9 nucleotides match TRBD1. CDR1 is SGHDT, CDR2 YYEEEE, per germline. The junction had 5 bases not matched to a gene; V was cut back by 4 bases and J by 3 bases. This CDR3 contains 14 residues. DNA for the CDR3: TGTGCCAGCAGCCCGGGACAGGGCTACTACGAGCAGTACTTC. It encodes CASSPGQGYYEQYF.

The J gene is TRBJ2-7, the V gene TRBV5-1; D perhaps matches TRBD1 (5 bases). Trimming removed 2 bases from V and 2 bases from J, with 17 bases in between. Germline V gene data show CDR1 as SGHRS and CDR2 as YFSETQ. The CDR3 length is 16 residues. DNA of the CDR3: TGCGCCAGCAGCTTATTACAGACAGCCAATACCTACGAGCAGTACTTC. Protein: CASSLLQTANTYEQYF.

V and J are TRBV14 and TRBJ2-4; D not resolved. The germline CDR1 and CDR2 sequences are SGHDN and FVKESK. V gave up 4 bases and J gave up 6 bases, with 10 bases separating them. The CDR3 spans 13 residues. CDR3 sequence reads: CASSLSVGNIQYF. In nucleotides, the CDR3 is TGTGCCAGCAGCCTGTCCGTAGGAAACATTCAGTACTTC. The variable domain in full, completed from reference TRBV14 and TRBJ2-4, reads EAGVTQFPSHSVIEKGQTVTLRCDPISGHDNLYWYRRVMGKEIKFLLHFVKESKQDESGMPNNRFLAERTGGTYSTLKVQPAELEDSGVYFCASSLSVGNIQYFGAGTRLSVL.

The J gene is TRBJ2-3, the V gene TRBV19; D gene uncertain. From germline, CDR1 is LNHDA and CDR2 SQIVND (reference sequence). The V end was cut by 8 bases, the J end by 10 bases, with 28 bases between. The CDR3 extends over 16 amino acids. CDR3 loop: CASEFRYGGPHRAQYF. CDR3 coding DNA: TGTGCCAGTGAATTTCGGTACGGCGGCCCCCACCGGGCGCAGTATTTT. Full variable domain (rest looked up from reference TRBV19 and TRBJ2-3): DGGITQSPKYLFRKEGQNVTLSCEQNLNHDAMYWYRQDPGQGLRLIYYSQIVNDFQKGDIAEGYSVSREKKESFPLTVTSAQKNPTAFYLCASEFRYGGPHRAQYFGPGTRLTVL.

The V gene is TRBV7-6, the J gene TRBJ2-7, with a possible D match to TRBD1 (6 bases). Germline CDR1 and CDR2: SGHVS and FNYEAQ. The CDR3 runs to 15 residues. The V and J ends lost 5 bases and 0 bases respectively, with 14 bases between them. The CDR3 region has the DNA TGTGCCAGCAGCCCTCTTAGGGGGATCTCCTACGAGCAGTACTTC. It yields the protein CASSPLRGISYEQYF.

The chain has TRBV30 and TRBJ1-6; maybe TRBD1 (6 bases). Trimming cost V 1 base and J 7 bases, with 14 bases left between them. This CDR3 contains 15 residues. Germline V gene lookup returns CDR1 GTSNPN and CDR2 SVGIG (reference sequence). The CDR3 region is CAWSEQGRLNSPLHF. CDR3 DNA sequence: TGTGCCTGGAGTGAACAGGGTCGCCTAAATTCACCCCTCCACTTT. The full variable domain, completed using reference TRBV30 and TRBJ1-6, is SQTIHQWPATLVQPVGSPLSLECTVEGTSNPNLYWYRQAAGRGLQLLFYSVGIGQISSEVPQNLSASRPQDRQFILSSKKLLLSDSGFYLCAWSEQGRLNSPLHFGNGTRLTVT.

The chain combines TRBV18 with TRBJ2-2; 7 bases map to TRBD1. Germline loops: CDR1 KGHSH, CDR2 LQKENI. The CDR3 contains 15 residues. V trimming: 4 bases; J trimming: 7 bases; junction bases outside the gene matches: 9. The CDR3 region has the DNA TGTGCCAGCTCACGACCCGGACAGGCGGGCGGGGAGCTGTTTTTT. It codes for CASSRPGQAGGELFF.

The chain employs TRBV7-9 and TRBJ1-5, with no clear D. The CDR3 has 13 amino acids. V was pared by 1 base and J by 3 bases, with 4 bases between. Germline V gene lookup returns CDR1 SEHNR and CDR2 FQNEAQ (reference sequence). Here the CDR3 DNA reads TGTGCCAGCAGCTTAGGGGTCAATCAGCCCCAGCATTTT. Translated: CASSLGVNQPQHF. Variable domain in full (rest from reference TRBV7-9 and TRBJ1-5): DTGVSQNPRHKITKRGQNVTFRCDPISEHNRLYWYRQTLGQGPEFLTYFQNEAQLEKSRLLSDRFSAERPKGSFSTLEIQRTEQGDSAMYLCASSLGVNQPQHFGDGTRLSIL.

V gene TRBV7-9 combines with J gene TRBJ1-1; possible D gene TRBD1, 5 bases. V was shortened by 1 base and J by 0 bases, with 6 bases between the two germline ends. CDR1 is SEHNR and CDR2 is FQNEAQ in the germline V gene (reference sequence). This CDR3 is built from 14 residues. The CDR3 DNA reads as TGTGCCAGCAGCTTAGGGGGCCTGAACACTGAAGCTTTCTTT. Residues: CASSLGGLNTEAFF.

This chain connects TRBV27 to TRBJ1-1; TRBD1 matches 9 bases. This CDR3 comprises 14 residues. Unmatched junction bases numbered 11, after V lost 5 bases and J lost 10 bases. Germline loops: CDR1 MNHEY, CDR2 SMNVEV (reference sequence). The CDR3 coding sequence is TGTGCCAGCAGTGCAGGACAGGGGAACATACGAGCTTTCTTT. Its protein is CASSAGQGNIRAFF.

As regards this clone: Germline and junction disagree at one end, which may indicate a read error. The chain couples TRBV7-2 to TRBJ1-2; D perhaps matches TRBD1 (6 bases). The CDR3 totals 13 residues. Germline lookup yields CDR1 SGHTA and CDR2 FQGNSA. DNA of the CDR3: TGCGCCAGCAGCCAGGACAGTAACTATGGCTACACCTTC. It encodes CASSQDSNYGYTF.

V is TRBV11-3 and J is TRBJ2-5; D may be TRBD1 (5 bases). CDR1 and CDR2 from the germline V gene are SGHNT and YENEEA. The CDR3 runs to 13 residues. V lost 3 bases to trimming and J lost 1 base, with 6 bases between them. This CDR3 reads CASSLTAQETQYF. The CDR3 region has the DNA TGTGCCAGCAGCTTGACAGCCCAAGAGACCCAGTACTTC.

J is TRBJ1-3 and V is TRBV19; D is unresolved. The germline gives CDR1 LNHDA, CDR2 SQIVND (reference sequence). The germline V and J ends were trimmed by 9 bases and 0 bases, with 12 bases remaining between them. This CDR3 contains 14 residues. CDR3 coding DNA: TGTGCCAGCGACTCACTGAGCTCTGGAAACACCATATATTTT. Protein sequence: CASDSLSSGNTIYF.

The chain recombines TRBV4-1 with TRBJ2-7; 9 bases are shared with TRBD2. The germline V gene encodes CDR1 MGHRA and CDR2 YSYEKL. The ends lost 2 bases at V and 1 base at J; junction bases unmatched: 6. The CDR3 covers 16 residues. The CDR3 loop is CASSQSPSGTSYEQYF. CDR3 coding DNA: TGCGCCAGCAGCCAATCCCCTAGCGGGACTTCCTACGAGCAGTACTTC.

The gene calls are TRBV6-1 and TRBJ1-3; unclear D gene. This CDR3 contains 13 residues. Germline V gene sequence: CDR1 MNHNS, CDR2 SASEGT. V shed 2 bases and J shed 9 bases, with 11 bases lying between them. This CDR3 is CASSELGSRTIYF. In DNA, the CDR3 is TGTGCCAGCAGTGAATTGGGTAGCCGCACCATATATTTT.

The J gene is TRBJ1-5, the V gene TRBV9; D unclear. In germline, CDR1 is SGDLS, CDR2 YYNGEE. Trimming took 1 base from V and 4 from J, leaving 6 bases between them. This CDR3 region has 13 residues. The CDR3 here is CASSVTINQPQHF. Written as DNA, the CDR3 is TGTGCCAGCAGCGTAACAATAAATCAGCCCCAGCATTTT.

The chain has TRBV11-2 and TRBJ2-7; TRBD2 is a possible D gene (7 bases). Germline loops: CDR1 SGHAT, CDR2 FQNNGV. The CDR3 has 16 amino acids. Trimming pared 1 base from V and 4 bases from J, leaving 17 bases between. The CDR3 loop reads CASSLGPGGAYYEQYF. The CDR3 DNA reads TGTGCCAGCAGCTTAGGACCGGGGGGCGCATATTACGAGCAGTACTTC.

V is TRBV10-1 and J is TRBJ1-2; D possibly corresponds to TRBD1 (6 bases). CDR1 and CDR2 (germline): WNHNN, SYGVQD (reference sequence). V was trimmed by 2 bases and J by 5 bases, leaving 18 bases between them. The CDR3 has 16 residues. DNA for the CDR3: TGCGCCAGCAGTGAGGAGAGACAGGCTGGGAGGTATGGCTACACCTTC. This codes for CASSEERQAGRYGYTF.

The chain uses TRBV28 and TRBJ2-7, with D perhaps matching TRBD1 (5 bases). From germline, CDR1 is MDHEN and CDR2 SYDVKM. The CDR3 contains 16 residues. V lost 7 bases to trimming and J lost 0 bases, with 19 bases between them. CDR3 region: CASTTFTGFYSYEQYF. The CDR3 bases are TGTGCCAGCACAACATTTACAGGCTTCTACTCCTACGAGCAGTACTTC.

This clone was counted a single time. The chain carries TRBV5-1 and TRBJ2-7; D unresolved. The CDR3 covers 15 residues. The V gene lost 4 bases and the J gene lost 2 bases, with 16 bases spanning the gap. Germline V lookup: CDR1 SGHRS, CDR2 YFSETQ. The CDR3 nucleotides read TGCGCCAGCAGCCTTGGGGATGACGCCGCCTACGAGCAGTACTTC. It translates to CASSLGDDAAYEQYF.

The gene calls are TRBV2 and TRBJ2-5; TRBD1 or TRBD2 may be the D gene (5 bases each). The end of the DNA aligns better with TRBJ2-7, so the J call may be wrong. Germline V gene data show CDR1 as SNHLY and CDR2 as FYNNEI. CDR3 length: 11 amino acids. This CDR3 reads CASRGVIEQYF. CDR3 coding DNA: TGTGCCAGCAGGGGGGTGATCGAGCAGTACTTC.

The V gene is TRBV10-2, the J gene TRBJ2-5, with D perhaps TRBD1 (6 bases). The CDR3 sequence is 13 residues long. V lost 6 bases and J 1 base, leaving 9 bases between the germline ends. Germline-derived CDR1 and CDR2 are WSHSY and SAAADI. CDR3 sequence reads: CASRDSSQETQYF. In DNA, the CDR3 is TGCGCCAGCAGGGACAGTTCCCAAGAGACCCAGTACTTC.

The genes are TRBV5-6 and TRBJ1-1, with D possibly matching TRBD1 (5 bases). V was pared by 0 bases and J by 7 bases, with 13 bases between. The CDR3 covers 14 residues. CDR1 and CDR2 from the germline V gene are SGHDT and YYEEEE. As DNA, the CDR3 is TGTGCCAGCAGCTTGGCGACAGCTGAGGGTGAAGCTTTCTTT. Translation: CASSLATAEGEAFF.

V gene TRBV29-1 combines with J gene TRBJ2-3, with no clear D. The CDR3 is 14 amino acids. V dropped 4 bases and J dropped 1 base, with 12 bases sitting between them. The germline V gene encodes CDR1 SQVTM and CDR2 ANQGSEA. In DNA form, the CDR3 reads TGCAGCGTTGTTTTGGGAATTGGCACAGATACGCAGTATTTT. Amino acid sequence: CSVVLGIGTDTQYF.

For this clone: Other DNA sequences in the same sample also yield this CDR3. The CDR3 loop reads CASSLGAGGPSEQFF. Written as DNA, the CDR3 is TGCGCCAGCAGCTTGGGAGCGGGAGGGCCCAGTGAGCAGTTCTTC. The gene calls are TRBV5-1 and TRBJ2-1; 10 bases are a match to TRBD2. CDR3 size: 15 residues. After removal of 0 bases from V and 9 bases from J, the junction contained 6 bases not matched to a gene. Germline loops: CDR1 SGHRS, CDR2 YFSETQ.

The chain has TRBV5-1 and TRBJ2-1, with D uncertain. The CDR3 covers 14 residues. Germline CDR1 is SGHRS and CDR2 is YFSETQ. V shed 0 bases and J shed 6 bases, with 10 bases lying between them. The CDR3: CASSLVADGNEQFF. The CDR3 DNA reads TGCGCCAGCAGCTTGGTCGCGGATGGCAATGAGCAGTTCTTC.

The J gene is TRBJ2-3, the V gene TRBV4-3; D call uncertain. Germline V gene lookup returns CDR1 LGHNA and CDR2 YSLEER. The CDR3 totals 15 residues. V gave up 0 bases and J gave up 2 bases, with 9 bases separating them. The CDR3 DNA is TGCGCCAGCAGCCAAGATTTCCTGTCCACAGATACGCAGTATTTT. It specifies CASSQDFLSTDTQYF.

The rearrangement joins TRBV19 to TRBJ2-3; 8 bases agree with TRBD2. CDR1 is LNHDA, CDR2 SQIVND, per germline (reference sequence). J was trimmed by 11 bases and V by 4 bases; bases with no gene match: 14. The CDR3 runs to 15 residues. For the CDR3, the DNA is TGTGCCAGTAGTAATAGCGGGGTATCTAGAGGGAGGCAGTATTTT. It translates to CASSNSGVSRGRQYF.

This clone was seen once. Its ends do not fully match the called genes, so a read error is possible. This rearrangement joins TRBV4-3 to TRBJ2-7; 14 bases are shared with TRBD2. The CDR3 has 19 amino acids. Germline assignment: CDR1 LGHNA and CDR2 YSLEER. The CDR3 DNA is TGCGCCAGCAGCCAAGATTTGGGACTAGCGGGAGCATTTACCTACGGGCAGTACTTC. It encodes CASSQDLGLAGAFTYGQYF.

The J gene is TRBJ1-1, the V gene TRBV10-2, with D maybe TRBD1 (6 bases). Germline-derived CDR1 and CDR2 are WSHSY and SAAADI. The CDR3 is made up of 14 amino acids. Trimming took off 6 bases at V and 6 bases at J, with 17 bases between the two ends. The CDR3 here is CASSLTGIGAEAFF. The CDR3, as DNA: TGCGCCAGCAGCCTGACAGGAATCGGGGCTGAAGCTTTCTTT.